This T cell receptor (beta chain) was observed in a study of blood T cells in healthy people across ages. There are a few counts of this clonotype. For the second PCR, which ran for about 6 to 11 cycles, a sample-barcoded 5' primer and a J-beta primer mix were used. TCRdb fed the 5' RACE reads into MiXCR, producing one record per CDR3 protein. Here the sample spans about 1 million distinct CDR3 sequences, less than 50% being singletons. The TCR was taken from an older woman in good health. The material sequenced was blood.

The CDR3 is CASSFRDRGGETQYF. The CDR3 bases are TGTGCCAGCAGCTTCCGGGACAGGGGAGGAGAGACCCAGTACTTC. This chain uses TRBV7-8 with TRBJ2-5; 10 positions agree with TRBD1. Germline CDR1 and CDR2: SGHVS and FQNEAQ. V shed 3 bases, J shed 4 bases, and the junction held 5 bases outside the gene matches. The CDR3 has 15 amino acids.